This TCR beta chain was identified during a study of beta chain features in type 1 diabetes (dated by TCRdb to 2016 to 2019). About the study as a whole: Mean age, gender distribution, total cell number and subset yield were not different between patients and healthy donors. A total of about 110 million sorted cells were examined across all samples, and the number of cells per subset was strongly correlated with RNA yield. The study compared the TCRB repertoires of sorted circulating CD4+ T cell subsets in recently diagnosed type 1 diabetes patients with those in matched healthy donors. Regulatory and stem cell-like memory subsets were obtained from only 8 patients and roughly 8 healthy donors, while naive and central memory subsets were obtained from all 28 donors. Beyond this particular receptor, the publication reports: Type 1 diabetes patients showed a moderate but significant shortening of TCRB CDR3 length in all four CD4+ subsets. Shorter templates might be favored by PCR, yet because patient and control samples were amplified and corrected together, any such skew would affect both groups equally. Because the HLA sub-analyses included only small numbers of individuals, any influence of HLA type on TCRB rearrangement was left unresolved. Naive, central memory and regulatory TCRB repertoires appeared more similar among patients than among healthy donors. Patients with type 1 diabetes made fewer insertions and deleted more nucleotides at VDJ recombination sites, implying thymic rearrangement abnormalities. Because cDNA was sequenced instead of genomic DNA, activated cells with high expression could be over-represented, although the groups did not differ in activation or CD3 levels.

The entire isolated RNA was reverse transcribed using the High Capacity cDNA Reverse Transcription Kit, and thus expressed TCRB transcripts were sequenced. Naive, central memory and regulatory T cell samples underwent deep immunoSEQ sequencing, averaging about 3.5 million total reads per sample. After sorted cells were lysed in RLT buffer, RNA was extracted with DNase-treated RNeasy Micro or Mini kits, with the choice depending on cell number. To prevent cross-contamination, every cell subset was processed on its own, while patient and healthy donor samples were processed together. The immunoSEQ multiplex PCR was used to amplify TCRB sequences from cDNA, generating 87-bp fragments that spanned the CDR3 region. The amplicons were sequenced using the Illumina HiSeq platform. On the study's bioinformatics: Synthetic template baselines were used to correct PCR bias computationally, reads within Hamming distance 2 were collapsed together, and singletons that could not be merged were discarded. Reads were aligned to IMGT to assign V, D and J genes, CDR3 length, and insertions or deletions at six rearrangement sites. Within each subset, clonotype counts were normalized to the number of sorted cells before true diversity and Gini coefficients were calculated with the tcR R package. The overlap coefficient, calculated on TCRB nucleotide sequences, was used to measure repertoire sharing. TCRdb carries this immuneACCESS record with in-frame sequences only. Its versions omit some clonotypes, under half of them owing to an unresolved V gene in the studies checked, with the rest unexplained. V and J calls and clone size follow that table, whereas D and trimming were derived from the DNA. This sample lists about 320,000 clones; 13% to 15% were detected once. The ten largest make up about 6.7% of the sample.

From each donor, a single peripheral blood sample of approximately 0.11 L on average was drawn into heparinised tubes. Using a panel that included CD45RO, CCR7, CD25, CD127, CD95 and CD27, naive, central memory, regulatory and stem cell-like memory CD4+ T cells were sorted on a BD FACSAria II. Purity was above 95% for every sorted population. PBMCs were isolated right away by Lymphoprep density gradient centrifugation and were stained directly, without culture. Samples were stained and sorted in pairs, with one healthy donor and one patient per experiment, so that batch effects were minimized. This clone was recorded a few times. The antigen it recognizes is unknown. The junction departs from germline at one end; a sequencing error may be responsible. The germline V gene (reference sequence) yields SSHAT for CDR1 and FNYEAQ for CDR2. The CDR3 measures 16 amino acids from cysteine to phenylalanine. Only CDR3 DNA remains: 48 bases, in frame from the first base.

The specimen was central memory CD4+ T cells from blood. This receptor was identified in a man aged 25-40 years in good health. The chain joins TRBV7-7 to TRBJ2-3; TRBD2 fits 15 bases in the junction. The CDR3 reads CASSSGTSGRLDTQYF. The sequenced DNA is TGTGCTAGCAGCTCCGGGACTAGCGGGAGGCTAGATACGCAGTATTTT.